These 15 T cell receptor beta chains originate from one sample sequenced in a study of cytomegalovirus exposure and HLA in healthy donors. PCR was performed using 60 Vbeta and 13 Jbeta primers. Sequencing used immunoSEQ multiplex PCR; TCRdb keeps in-frame clones, though not all of them. The top ten clones hold 1.5% to 2.5% of a sample with 98,000 or so clones, around three quarters of them seen once. Material: PBMCs. The source of these receptors is a man in his forties in good health and CMV-seronegative.

The rearrangement uses TRBV6-1 and TRBJ2-1; 8 nucleotides agree with TRBD1. Germline V gene lookup returns CDR1 MNHNS and CDR2 SASEGT. V dropped 7 bases and J dropped 8; count of bases not matched to a gene: 13. This CDR3 is built from 15 residues. The CDR3 nucleotides are TGTGCCAGCACCCAAACGAGGGACAGGATGGATGAGCAGTTCTTC. It codes for CASTQTRDRMDEQFF.

This clone was observed once. This chain connects TRBV5-1 to TRBJ1-4; no reliable D call. This CDR3 has 14 amino acids. The germline gives CDR1 SGHRS, CDR2 YFSETQ. Trimming took off 6 bases at V and 0 bases at J, with 9 bases between the two ends. The CDR3 is CASTGGTTNEKLFF. The CDR3 DNA sequence: TGCGCCAGCACCGGAGGGACAACTAATGAAAAACTGTTTTTT.

The chain couples TRBV18 to TRBJ2-7; 10 nucleotides match TRBD1. Germline CDR1 reads KGHSH; CDR2 reads LQKENI. J was trimmed by 6 bases and V by 3 bases; bases with no gene match: 5. This CDR3 contains 14 residues. Here the CDR3 DNA reads TGTGCCAGCTCACCCGGGACAGGGGATCGCGAGCAGTACTTC. Its translation is CASSPGTGDREQYF. Supplemented by reference TRBV18 and TRBJ2-7, the full variable domain reads NAGVMQNPRHLVRRRGQEARLRCSPMKGHSHVYWYRQLPEEGLKFMVYLQKENIIDESGMPKERFSAEFPKEGPSILRIQQVVRGDSAAYFCASSPGTGDREQYFGPGTRLTVT.

CDR3 sequence: CASSQGPGQPEAFF. Written as DNA, the CDR3 is TGCGCCAGCAGCCAAGGGCCGGGACAGCCTGAAGCTTTCTTT. The chain uses TRBV4-1 and TRBJ1-1; 7 bases agree with TRBD1. CDR3 length: 14 amino acids. Looked up from germline, CDR1 is MGHRA and CDR2 is YSYEKL. After removal of 1 base from V and 6 bases from J, the junction contained 5 bases not matched to a gene.

This chain uses TRBV28 with TRBJ1-1, with 7 bases identical to TRBD1. Per germline, CDR1 MDHEN and CDR2 SYDVKM. The CDR3 runs 13 residues. V trimming: 2 bases; J trimming: 4 bases; junction bases outside the gene matches: 1. CDR3 in amino acids: CASSLEGATEAFF. The CDR3 DNA reads TGTGCCAGCAGTTTAGAGGGGGCCACTGAAGCTTTCTTT.

The J gene is TRBJ2-3, the V gene TRBV7-8; perhaps TRBD2 as D (5 bases). The CDR3 is 12 amino acids. Germline CDR1 and CDR2: SGHVS and FQNEAQ. V was cut by 5 bases and J by 13 bases, with 16 bases left in between. CDR3 sequence reads: CASSLPGNREYF. In nucleotides, the CDR3 is TGTGCCAGCAGCCTACCCGGGAACCGAGAGTATTTT.

This clone was observed once. V usage is TRBV6-1 and J usage is TRBJ1-5; the D is unclear. The CDR3 sequence is 14 residues long. CDR1 and CDR2 (germline): MNHNS, SASEGT. V lost 2 bases to trimming and J lost 4 bases, with 9 bases between them. CDR3 amino acids: CASSESRVNQPQHF. CDR3 DNA: TGTGCCAGCAGTGAATCTCGGGTAAATCAGCCCCAGCATTTT.

V is TRBV4-2 and J is TRBJ2-1; TRBD2 aligns across 8 bases. The CDR3 sequence is 15 residues long. CDR1 is LGHNA and CDR2 is YNFKEQ in the germline V gene. The V and J ends lost 2 bases and 0 bases, in that order; junction bases with no gene match: 0. The CDR3 loop reads CASSQSGSSYNEQFF. The CDR3, as DNA: TGTGCCAGCAGCCAAAGCGGGAGCTCCTACAATGAGCAGTTCTTC.

This sequence joins TRBV6-1 and TRBJ2-3; 9 nucleotides agree with TRBD1. Per germline, CDR1 MNHNS and CDR2 SASEGT. This CDR3 is 15 amino acids long. The V and J ends lost 9 bases and 2 bases, in that order; junction bases with no gene match: 9. The CDR3 loop reads CASVVGTGITDTQYF. As DNA, the CDR3 is TGTGCCAGTGTTGTTGGGACAGGGATCACAGATACGCAGTATTTT.

This chain connects TRBV28 to TRBJ2-7; 7 bases line up with TRBD2. The CDR3 is made up of 14 amino acids. Germline V lookup: CDR1 MDHEN, CDR2 SYDVKM. V lost 6 bases, J lost 3 bases, and 8 bases stayed unmatched. CDR3 nucleotide sequence: TGTGCCAGCAGCGATGCTGGACTAGGCTACGAGCAGTACTTC. Amino acid sequence: CASSDAGLGYEQYF.

This clone was counted a single time. The chain carries TRBV9 and TRBJ2-3; 9 bases line up with TRBD2. The length of the CDR3 is 16 residues. CDR1 and CDR2 from the germline V gene are SGDLS and YYNGEE. With 0 bases clipped from V and 9 bases from J, the junction kept 11 bases outside the gene matches. CDR3 sequence: CASSVAERGGAGTQYF. The CDR3, as DNA: TGTGCCAGCAGCGTAGCGGAGCGCGGGGGGGCAGGGACGCAGTATTTT.

This chain joins TRBV7-3 and TRBJ2-1; 7 bases are a match to TRBD2. The CDR3 length is 14 residues. Trimming cost V 10 bases and J 5 bases; bases outside gene matches: 11. From germline, CDR1 is SGHTA and CDR2 FQGTGA. CDR3 loop: CATSRSGANNEQFF. CDR3 nucleotides: TGTGCCACCTCTCGGAGCGGGGCCAACAATGAGCAGTTCTTC.

CDR3 loop: CAWGSHQQYF. The CDR3 bases are TGTGCCTGGGGCTCTCACCAGCAGTACTTC. The chain uses TRBV30 and TRBJ2-7; D is undetermined. Between the trimmed V and J ends, which lost 5 bases and 8 bases, there was a span of 10 bases. Germline CDR1 reads GTSNPN; CDR2 reads SVGIG (reference sequence). The CDR3 covers 10 residues.

The chain has TRBV12-5 and TRBJ2-1; the D gene is possibly TRBD2 (5 bases). The CDR3 extends over 15 amino acids. Germline CDR1 is LGHNT and CDR2 is FRNRAP. V lost 6 bases and J lost 0, with 12 bases in between. As DNA, the CDR3 is TGTGCTAGTGGCCGGGGAGAGAGCTCCTACAATGAGCAGTTCTTC. This encodes CASGRGESSYNEQFF.

CDR3 in amino acids: CASSQVMRDYEQYF. In nucleotides, the CDR3 is TGTGCCAGCAGCCAAGTCATGCGGGACTACGAGCAGTACTTC. The V gene is TRBV14, the J gene TRBJ2-5; possibly TRBD2 for D (6 bases). The J call could be wrong; TRBJ2-7 is a better fit for the DNA end. Germline-derived CDR1 and CDR2 are SGHDN and FVKESK. The CDR3 consists of 14 residues.